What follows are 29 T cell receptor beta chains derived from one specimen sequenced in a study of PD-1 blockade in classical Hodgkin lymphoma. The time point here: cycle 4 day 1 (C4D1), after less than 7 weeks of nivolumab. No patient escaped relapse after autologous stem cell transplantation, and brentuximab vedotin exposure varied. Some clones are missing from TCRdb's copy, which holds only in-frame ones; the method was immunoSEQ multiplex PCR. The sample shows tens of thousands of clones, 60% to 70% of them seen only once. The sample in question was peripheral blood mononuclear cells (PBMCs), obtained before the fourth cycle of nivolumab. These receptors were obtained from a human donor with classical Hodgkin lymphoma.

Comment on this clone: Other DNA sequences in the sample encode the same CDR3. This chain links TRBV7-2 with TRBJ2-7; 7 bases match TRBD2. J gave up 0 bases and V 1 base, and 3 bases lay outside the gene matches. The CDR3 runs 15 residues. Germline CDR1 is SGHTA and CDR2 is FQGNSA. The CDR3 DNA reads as TGTGCCAGCAGCTTAGGGCGGGGGAGCTCCTACGAGCAGTACTTC. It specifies CASSLGRGSSYEQYF.

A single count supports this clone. DNA of the CDR3: TGTGCCAGCAGCTTAGATGGGACAGGGAGAGAGACCCAGTACTTC. This sequence encodes CASSLDGTGRETQYF. This chain connects TRBV11-2 to TRBJ2-5, with TRBD1 matching 9 bases. Trimming at V came to 0 bases and at J to 4 bases, leaving 3 bases not matched to a gene. Germline assignment: CDR1 SGHAT and CDR2 FQNNGV. This CDR3 has 15 amino acids.

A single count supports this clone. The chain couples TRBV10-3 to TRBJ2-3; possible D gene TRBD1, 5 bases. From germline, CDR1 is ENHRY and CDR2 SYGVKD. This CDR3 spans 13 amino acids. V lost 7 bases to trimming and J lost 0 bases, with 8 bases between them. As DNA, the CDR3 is TGTGCCATCACCAGGGCGAGCACAGATACGCAGTATTTT. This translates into CAITRASTDTQYF.

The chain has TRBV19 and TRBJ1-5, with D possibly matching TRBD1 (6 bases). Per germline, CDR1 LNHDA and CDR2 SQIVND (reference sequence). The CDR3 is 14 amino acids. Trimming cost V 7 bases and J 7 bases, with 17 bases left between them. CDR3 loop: CASTMGQEGQPQHF. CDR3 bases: TGTGCCAGTACAATGGGACAAGAGGGGCAGCCCCAGCATTTT.

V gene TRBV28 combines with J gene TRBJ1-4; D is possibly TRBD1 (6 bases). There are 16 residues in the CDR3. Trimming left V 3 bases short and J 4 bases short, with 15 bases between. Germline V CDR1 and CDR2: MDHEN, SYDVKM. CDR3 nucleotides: TGTGCCAGCAGTTTGGCCGGGCCAGGGGTTAATGAAAAACTGTTTTTT. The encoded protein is CASSLAGPGVNEKLFF.

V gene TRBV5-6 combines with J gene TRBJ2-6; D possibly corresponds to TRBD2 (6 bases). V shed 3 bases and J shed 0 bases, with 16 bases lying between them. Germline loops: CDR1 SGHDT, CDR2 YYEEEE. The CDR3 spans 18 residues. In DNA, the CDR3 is TGTGCCAGCAGCTGGGAGGACGGGGTACTCTCTGGGGCCAACGTCCTGACTTTC. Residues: CASSWEDGVLSGANVLTF.

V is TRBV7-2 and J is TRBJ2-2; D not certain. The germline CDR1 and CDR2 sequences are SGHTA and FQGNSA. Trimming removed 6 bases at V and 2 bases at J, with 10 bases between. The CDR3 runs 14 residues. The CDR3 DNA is TGTGCCAGCAGTACATGGAAAAACACCGGGGAGCTGTTTTTT. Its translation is CASSTWKNTGELFF.

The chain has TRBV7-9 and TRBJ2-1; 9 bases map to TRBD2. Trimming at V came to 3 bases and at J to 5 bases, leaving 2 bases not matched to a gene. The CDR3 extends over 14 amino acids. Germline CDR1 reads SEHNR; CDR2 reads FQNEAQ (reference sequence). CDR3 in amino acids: CASSLTSGDNEQFF. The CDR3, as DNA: TGTGCCAGCAGCTTGACTAGCGGAGACAATGAGCAGTTCTTC. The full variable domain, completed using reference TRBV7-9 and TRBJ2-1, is DTGVSQNPRHKITKRGQNVTFRCDPISEHNRLYWYRQTLGQGPEFLTYFQNEAQLEKSRLLSDRFSAERPKGSFSTLEIQRTEQGDSAMYLCASSLTSGDNEQFFGPGTRLTVL.

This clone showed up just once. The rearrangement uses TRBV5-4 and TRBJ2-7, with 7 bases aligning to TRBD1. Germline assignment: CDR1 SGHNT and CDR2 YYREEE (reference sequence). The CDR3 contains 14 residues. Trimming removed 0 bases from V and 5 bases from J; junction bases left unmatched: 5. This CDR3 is CASSLGQGSHEQYF. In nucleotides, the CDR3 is TGTGCCAGCAGCTTGGGACAGGGTTCCCACGAGCAGTACTTC.

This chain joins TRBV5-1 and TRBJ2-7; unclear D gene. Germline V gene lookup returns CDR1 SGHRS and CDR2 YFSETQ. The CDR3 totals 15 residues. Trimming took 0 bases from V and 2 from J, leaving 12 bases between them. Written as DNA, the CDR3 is TGCGCCAGCAGCTTGGGTCAGGCCATTGCCTACGAGCAGTACTTC. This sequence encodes CASSLGQAIAYEQYF.

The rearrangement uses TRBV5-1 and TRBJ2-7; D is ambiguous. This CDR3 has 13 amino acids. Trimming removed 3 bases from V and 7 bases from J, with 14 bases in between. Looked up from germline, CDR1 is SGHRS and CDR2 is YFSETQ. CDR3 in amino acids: CASSSQITREQYF. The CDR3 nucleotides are TGCGCCAGCAGCTCCCAGATCACGAGGGAGCAGTACTTC.

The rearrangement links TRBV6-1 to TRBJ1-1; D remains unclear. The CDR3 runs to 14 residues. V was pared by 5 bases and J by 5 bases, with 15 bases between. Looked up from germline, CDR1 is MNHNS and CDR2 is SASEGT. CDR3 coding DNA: TGTGCCAGCAGTCTGCATCGAACCGAGACTGAAGCTTTCTTT. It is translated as CASSLHRTETEAFF.

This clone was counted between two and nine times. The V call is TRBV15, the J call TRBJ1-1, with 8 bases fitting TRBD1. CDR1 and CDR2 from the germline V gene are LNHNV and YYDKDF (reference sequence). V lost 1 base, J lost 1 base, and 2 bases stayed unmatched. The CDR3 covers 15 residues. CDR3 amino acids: CATSRGGQGNTEAFF. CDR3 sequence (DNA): TGTGCCACCAGCAGAGGAGGACAGGGGAACACTGAAGCTTTCTTT.

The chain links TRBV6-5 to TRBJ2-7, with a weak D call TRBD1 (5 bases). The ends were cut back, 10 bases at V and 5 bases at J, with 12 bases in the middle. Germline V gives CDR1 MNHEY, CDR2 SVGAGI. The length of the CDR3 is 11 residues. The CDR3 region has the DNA TGTGCCATTTCAGGGTTTCACGAGCAGTACTTC. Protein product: CAISGFHEQYF.

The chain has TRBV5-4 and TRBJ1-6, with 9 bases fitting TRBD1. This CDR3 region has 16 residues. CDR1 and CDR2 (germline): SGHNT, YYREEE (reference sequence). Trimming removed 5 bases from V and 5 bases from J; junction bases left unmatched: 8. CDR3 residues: CASSPGGQGNNSPLHF. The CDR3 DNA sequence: TGTGCCAGCAGTCCGGGGGGACAGGGAAATAATTCACCCCTCCACTTT.

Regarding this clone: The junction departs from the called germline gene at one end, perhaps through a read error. The CDR3 protein is CASSQDLGGLGGAFF. For the CDR3, the DNA is TGTGCCAGCAGCCAAGATCTGGGAGGCCTCGGGGGAGCTTTCTTT. The chain has TRBV4-1 and TRBJ1-1; D perhaps matches TRBD1 (5 bases). The CDR3 is 15 residues long. The germline CDR1 and CDR2 sequences are MGHRA and YSYEKL.

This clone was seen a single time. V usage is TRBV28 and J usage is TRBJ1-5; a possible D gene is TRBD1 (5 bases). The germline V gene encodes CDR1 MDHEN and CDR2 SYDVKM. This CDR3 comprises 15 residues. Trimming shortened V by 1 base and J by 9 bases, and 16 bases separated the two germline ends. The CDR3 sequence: CASSLSWGQVGPQHF. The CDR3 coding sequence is TGTGCCAGCAGTTTATCGTGGGGCCAGGTCGGGCCCCAGCATTTT.

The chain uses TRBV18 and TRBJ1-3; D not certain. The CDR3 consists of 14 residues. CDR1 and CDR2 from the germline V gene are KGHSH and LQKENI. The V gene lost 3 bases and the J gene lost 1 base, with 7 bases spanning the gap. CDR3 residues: CASSPSESGNTIYF. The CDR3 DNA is TGTGCCAGCTCACCGTCAGAATCTGGAAACACCATATATTTT.

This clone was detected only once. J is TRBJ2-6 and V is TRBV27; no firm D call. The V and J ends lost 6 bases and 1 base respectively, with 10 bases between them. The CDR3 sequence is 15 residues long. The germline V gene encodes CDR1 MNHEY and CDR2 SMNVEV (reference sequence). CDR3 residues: CASSPQNSGANVLTF. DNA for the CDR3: TGTGCCAGCAGCCCACAAAATTCTGGGGCCAACGTCCTGACTTTC.

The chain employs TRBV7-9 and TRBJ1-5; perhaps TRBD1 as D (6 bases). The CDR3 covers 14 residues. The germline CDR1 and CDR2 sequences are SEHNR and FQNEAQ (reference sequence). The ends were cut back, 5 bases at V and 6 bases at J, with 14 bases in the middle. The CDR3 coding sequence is TGTGCCAGCAGCCGGGGGGAGGGGGTTCAGCCCCAGCATTTT. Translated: CASSRGEGVQPQHF. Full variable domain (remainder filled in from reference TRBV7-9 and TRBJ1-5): DTGVSQNPRHKITKRGQNVTFRCDPISEHNRLYWYRQTLGQGPEFLTYFQNEAQLEKSRLLSDRFSAERPKGSFSTLEIQRTEQGDSAMYLCASSRGEGVQPQHFGDGTRLSIL.

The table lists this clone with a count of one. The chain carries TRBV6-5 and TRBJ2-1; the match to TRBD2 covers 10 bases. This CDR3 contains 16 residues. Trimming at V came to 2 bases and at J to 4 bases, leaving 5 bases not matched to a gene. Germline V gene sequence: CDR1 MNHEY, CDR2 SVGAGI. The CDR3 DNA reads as TGTGCCAGCAGTTACGGGACTAGCGAATTATACAATGAGCAGTTCTTC. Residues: CASSYGTSELYNEQFF.

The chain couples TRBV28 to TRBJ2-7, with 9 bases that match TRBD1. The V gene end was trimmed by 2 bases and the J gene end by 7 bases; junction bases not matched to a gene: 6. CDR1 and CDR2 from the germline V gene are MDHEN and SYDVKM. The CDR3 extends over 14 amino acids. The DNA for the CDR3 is TGTGCCAGCAGTTTACCCGGGGACAGGGAGGAGCAGTACTTC. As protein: CASSLPGDREEQYF.

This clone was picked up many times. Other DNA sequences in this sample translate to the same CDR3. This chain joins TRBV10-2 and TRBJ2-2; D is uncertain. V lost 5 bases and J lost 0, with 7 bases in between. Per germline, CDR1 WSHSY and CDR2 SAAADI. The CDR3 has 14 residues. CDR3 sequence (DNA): TGCGCCAGCAGTCGGACGGCGAACACCGGGGAGCTGTTTTTT. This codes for CASSRTANTGELFF.

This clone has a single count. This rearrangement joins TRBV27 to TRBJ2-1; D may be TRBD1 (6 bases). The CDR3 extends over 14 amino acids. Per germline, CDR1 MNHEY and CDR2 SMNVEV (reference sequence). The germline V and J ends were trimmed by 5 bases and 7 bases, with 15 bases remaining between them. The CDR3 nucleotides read TGTGCCAGCAGTCCCCCAGGGGCCCGGAATGAGCAGTTCTTC. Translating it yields CASSPPGARNEQFF.

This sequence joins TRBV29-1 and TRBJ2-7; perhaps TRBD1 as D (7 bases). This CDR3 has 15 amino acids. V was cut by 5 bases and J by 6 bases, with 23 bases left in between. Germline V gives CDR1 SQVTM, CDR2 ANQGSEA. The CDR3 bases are TGCAGCGTTTTGCCACAGGAGGGGGCGACACTCGAGCAGTACTTC. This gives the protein CSVLPQEGATLEQYF.

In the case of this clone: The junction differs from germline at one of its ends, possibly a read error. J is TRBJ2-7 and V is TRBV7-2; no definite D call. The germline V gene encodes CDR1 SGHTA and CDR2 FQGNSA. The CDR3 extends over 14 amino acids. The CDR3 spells CASSLGVISYEQYF. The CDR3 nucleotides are TGTGCCAGCAGTTTAGGTGTCATTTCCTACGAGCAGTACTTC.

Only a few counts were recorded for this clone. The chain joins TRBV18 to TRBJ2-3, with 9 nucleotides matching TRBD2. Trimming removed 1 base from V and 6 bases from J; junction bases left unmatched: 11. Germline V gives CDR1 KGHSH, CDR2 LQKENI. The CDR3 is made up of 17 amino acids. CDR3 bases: TGTGCCAGCTCACCACTTGGAGCGGGGGGAGGTTTGGATACGCAGTATTTT. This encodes CASSPLGAGGGLDTQYF.

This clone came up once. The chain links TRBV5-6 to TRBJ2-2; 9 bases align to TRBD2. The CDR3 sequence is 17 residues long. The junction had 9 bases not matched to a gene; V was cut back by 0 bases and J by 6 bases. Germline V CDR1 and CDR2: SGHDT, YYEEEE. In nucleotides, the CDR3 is TGTGCCAGCAGCTTGGGGGCTAGCGGGGAGTGGCCCGGGGAGCTGTTTTTT. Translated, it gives CASSLGASGEWPGELFF.

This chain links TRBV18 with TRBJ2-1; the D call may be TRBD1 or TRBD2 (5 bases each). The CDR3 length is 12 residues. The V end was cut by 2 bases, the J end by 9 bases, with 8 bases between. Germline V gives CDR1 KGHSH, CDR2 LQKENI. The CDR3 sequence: CASSPGGVEQFF. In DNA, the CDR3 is TGTGCCAGCTCACCAGGGGGAGTTGAGCAGTTCTTC.